The next 10 T cell receptor beta chains were all read from a single sample in a study of T cells in Graves' hyperthyroidism and ophthalmopathy. Amplified regions were TCR beta CDR3 sequences from RNA transcripts. TCR CDR3 underwent first-round RT-PCR with the HTBI primer set. MiXCR, applied by TCRdb to the multiplex PCR reads, yields one record per CDR3 protein. This table holds 650,000 to 800,000 distinct CDR3 sequences, just under 45% found once. Sequencing was done on a sample of peripheral blood or thyroid tissue (not recorded which). Receptors were obtained from an adult man with Graves' disease, either hyperthyroidism or ophthalmopathy (not recorded which).

The genes are TRBV29-1 and TRBJ2-2; D not resolved. Germline values: CDR1 SQVTM, CDR2 ANQGSEA. The CDR3 runs 13 residues. Trimming removed 3 bases from V and 0 bases from J, with 5 bases in between. For the CDR3, the DNA is TGCAGCGTTGATACAGCGAACACCGGGGAGCTGTTTTTT. Translation: CSVDTANTGELFF.

The chain has TRBV7-9 and TRBJ1-2; TRBD1 aligns across 8 bases. The ends lost 5 bases at V and 4 bases at J; junction bases unmatched: 6. Germline V gene data show CDR1 as SEHNR and CDR2 as FQNEAQ (reference sequence). This CDR3 is 14 amino acids long. The CDR3 reads CASSASGGSYGYTF. The CDR3 DNA is TGTGCCAGCAGCGCCTCAGGGGGCTCCTATGGCTACACCTTC.

There are many counts of this clonotype. The V gene is TRBV2, the J gene TRBJ1-1; D possibly corresponds to TRBD1 (5 bases). Trimming shortened V by 3 bases and J by 1 base, and 6 bases separated the two germline ends. The CDR3 totals 13 residues. Germline V CDR1 and CDR2: SNHLY, FYNNEI. The CDR3 region has the DNA TGTGCCAGCAGTGACAGGGCGAACACTGAAGCTTTCTTT. Translation: CASSDRANTEAFF.

The chain joins TRBV7-9 to TRBJ1-1, with D possibly being TRBD1 (5 bases). The CDR3 spans 18 residues. From germline, CDR1 is SEHNR and CDR2 FQNEAQ (reference sequence). The germline V and J ends were trimmed by 2 bases and 0 bases, with 19 bases remaining between them. This chain's CDR3 is CASSLNGRGRLMNTEAFF. The DNA of the CDR3 is TGTGCCAGCAGCTTAAATGGCCGGGGACGACTTATGAACACTGAAGCTTTCTTT.

This rearrangement joins TRBV15 to TRBJ2-6; D perhaps matches TRBD1 (6 bases). The CDR3 runs 16 residues. Trimming cost V 5 bases and J 4 bases, with 15 bases left between them. The V gene's germline CDR1 is LNHNV and CDR2 YYDKDF (reference sequence). The CDR3 here is CATSGGSGAGANVLTF. The CDR3 coding sequence is TGTGCCACCAGCGGGGGTTCAGGGGCCGGGGCCAACGTCCTGACTTTC.

This sequence joins TRBV6-5 and TRBJ1-4; D remains ambiguous. This CDR3 has 14 amino acids. Germline lookup yields CDR1 MNHEY and CDR2 SVGAGI. V lost 0 bases to trimming and J lost 7 bases, with 9 bases between them. As DNA, the CDR3 is TGTGCCAGCAGTTACTCGAGGCAGTTTGAAAAACTGTTTTTT. This translates into CASSYSRQFEKLFF.

Comment on this clonotype: The junction and the germline gene differ at one end; a read error may be behind it. The rearrangement joins TRBV15 to TRBJ1-1; D is undetermined. The CDR3 consists of 13 residues. CDR1 LNHNV and CDR2 YYDKDF come from the germline V gene (reference sequence). CDR3 region: CAASSLPGTEAFF. The CDR3 nucleotides are TGTGCCGCCAGCAGCTTGCCCGGGACTGAAGCTTTCTTT.

The chain combines TRBV7-2 with TRBJ2-5; weak D call: TRBD1 (6 bases). Germline CDR1 SGHTA, CDR2 FQGNSA. This CDR3 has 15 amino acids. V gave up 1 base and J gave up 9 bases, with 18 bases separating them. The CDR3 here is CASSLGGGTGQPQYF. CDR3 sequence (DNA): TGTGCCAGCAGCTTAGGTGGGGGCACGGGTCAGCCCCAGTACTTC.

The chain combines TRBV5-1 with TRBJ2-3; no definite D call. Trimming left V 5 bases short and J 1 base short, with 5 bases between. Per germline, CDR1 SGHRS and CDR2 YFSETQ. The CDR3 consists of 12 residues. CDR3 DNA sequence: TGCGCCAGCAGATTCCGCACAGATACGCAGTATTTT. It yields the protein CASRFRTDTQYF.

With respect to this clonotype: A much larger clone sits a single nucleotide away, making a read error possible. The chain carries TRBV25-1 and TRBJ1-2; a possible D gene is TRBD1 (6 bases). Looked up from germline, CDR1 is MGHDK and CDR2 is SYGVNS. The CDR3 spans 16 residues. This CDR3 is CASSGTMTDTNYGFTF. The DNA of the CDR3 is TGTGCCAGCAGCGGGACAATGACAGACACTAACTATGGCTTCACCTTC.